This record covers a single TCR beta chain. The antigen it binds to is not known. The input lacks base qualities; no much larger clone sits a single base away. This sample was taken from a study of T cell responses to AZD1222 COVID-19 vaccine (dated by TCRdb to the early 2020s). Regarding the study in general: A total of 230 or so trial participants underwent TCR sequencing, of whom about 200 received two doses of AZD1222 and about 25 received two doses of the MenACWY control vaccine. Trial participants were enrolled into age subgroups of 18-55, 56-69 and 70-plus years, which contained around 150, 29 and 61 TCR-sequenced participants, respectively.

The CDR3 regions of human TCRbeta chains were analyzed by immunosequencing. Per the authors' processing: Repertoire TCRs were matched against a reference library of SARS-CoV-2-specific TCRs generated with the MIRA antigen-specificity platform. Breadth was defined as the fraction of unique TCRs that were SARS-CoV-2-associated. Depth was defined as the fraction of total T cells that were SARS-CoV-2-associated. Each spike-specific TCR was assigned to its reactive spike region and to a CD4 or CD8 class using the MIRA data. Log10-transformed breadth and depth values were compared by one-way ANOVA with Sidak's multiple comparisons tests. Here the immuneACCESS table is served through TCRdb, limited to in-frame sequences with V and J called. Missing clones are a known gap in these copies; in checked studies unresolved V genes cover under half, and the rest lacks a known reason. Clone size and V and J calls were adopted from that table, with D and trimming inferred from the DNA. The sample table holds 98,000 or so clones, of which 70% to 85% were seen once. About 14% of the sample belongs to the ten largest clones.

The intended sense of this specimen's time point label: about 28 days (+/-7) after the second vaccine dose. AZD1222 recipients given second doses at about 4 weeks or at about 12 weeks were pooled, since spike-specific TCR depth and breadth were not found to differ between the two schedules. Vaccinee samples came from UK trials COV001 and COV002, including a single-blind randomized controlled phase 2/3 trial of AZD1222 (ChAdOx1 nCoV-19) in healthy adults. For TCRbeta chain sequencing, PBMC samples from trial participants were taken at day 0 and at day 28 after the second dose. General study outcomes and caveats: Participants were mostly white British and included more females than males, and it was suggested by the authors that clonal diversity may have been underestimated. Reportedly, almost half of the unique spike-specific TCRs recognized epitopes lying outside the regions that are mutated in the B.1.351 and B.1.1.7 variants. Only 5 to 7 AZD1222 recipients were SARS-CoV-2 seropositive at baseline, limiting conclusions about previously exposed vaccinees. In the small 56-69-year group, the increase in depth fell short of significance, most likely because of low power. Because no day 14 peak-response samples were available, the repertoires could be characterized only after the peak T cell response. CD4 TCRs associated with the vaccine covered the entire spike protein, and the dominant responses were in regions 160-218 and 743-854. After two AZD1222 doses, both the breadth and the depth of spike-specific TCRs were significantly higher than at day 0 and than in MenACWY recipients.

Sequences SGHAT (CDR1) and FQDESV (CDR2) are obtained from the germline V gene (reference sequence). From its cysteine to its phenylalanine, the CDR3 spans 12 amino acids. Only CDR3 DNA remains: 36 bases, in frame from the first base. V is pared back by 2 bases and J by 2 bases, with 2 bases lying between the germline termini. This chain joins TRBV11-1 to TRBJ2-3, with the D gene too uncertain to name. This TCR came from an adult who received the AZD1222 COVID-19 vaccine. This specimen consisted of peripheral blood, obtained 28 days after the second AZD1222 dose. The DNA reads as follows: TGTGCCAGCAGCTTAACCACAGATACGCAGTATTTT. It specifies CASSLTTDTQYF.